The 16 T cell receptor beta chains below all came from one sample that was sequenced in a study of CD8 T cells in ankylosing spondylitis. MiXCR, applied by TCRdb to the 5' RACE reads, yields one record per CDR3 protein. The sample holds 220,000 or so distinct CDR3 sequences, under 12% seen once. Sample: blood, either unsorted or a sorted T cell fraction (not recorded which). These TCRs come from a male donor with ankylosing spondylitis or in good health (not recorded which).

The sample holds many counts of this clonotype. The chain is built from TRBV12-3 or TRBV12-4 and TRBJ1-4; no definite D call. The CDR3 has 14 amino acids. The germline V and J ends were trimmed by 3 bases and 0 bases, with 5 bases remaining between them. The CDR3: CASSFSATNEKLFF. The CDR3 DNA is TGTGCCAGCAGTTTCTCTGCAACTAATGAAAAACTGTTTTTT.

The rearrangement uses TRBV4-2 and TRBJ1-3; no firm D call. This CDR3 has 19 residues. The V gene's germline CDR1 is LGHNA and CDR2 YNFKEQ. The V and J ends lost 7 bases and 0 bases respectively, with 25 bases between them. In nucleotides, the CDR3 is TGTGCCAGCACCCCCGTGAGGTTCGGGGATGAACTCTCTGGAAACACCATATATTTT. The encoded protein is CASTPVRFGDELSGNTIYF.

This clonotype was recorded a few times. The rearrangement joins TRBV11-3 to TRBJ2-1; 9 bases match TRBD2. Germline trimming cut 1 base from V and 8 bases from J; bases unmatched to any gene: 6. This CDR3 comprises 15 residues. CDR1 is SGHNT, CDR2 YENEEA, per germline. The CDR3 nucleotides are TGTGCCAGCAGCTTAGCGGCGGGGGGGCTCGATGAGCAGTTCTTC. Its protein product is CASSLAAGGLDEQFF.

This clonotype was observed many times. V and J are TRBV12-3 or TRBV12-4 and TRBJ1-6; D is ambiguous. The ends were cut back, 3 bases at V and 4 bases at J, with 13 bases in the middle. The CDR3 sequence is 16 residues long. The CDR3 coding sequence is TGTGCCAGCAGTTTCGGCTCGGCCATATATAATTCACCCCTCCACTTT. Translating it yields CASSFGSAIYNSPLHF.

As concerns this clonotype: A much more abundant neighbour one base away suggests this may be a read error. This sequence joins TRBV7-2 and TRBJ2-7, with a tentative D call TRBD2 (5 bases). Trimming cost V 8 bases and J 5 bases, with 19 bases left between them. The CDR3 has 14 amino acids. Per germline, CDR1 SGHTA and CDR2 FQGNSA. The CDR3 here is CASRWASTGDEQYF. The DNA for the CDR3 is TGTGCCAGCCGCTGGGCTAGCACCGGCGACGAGCAGTACTTC.

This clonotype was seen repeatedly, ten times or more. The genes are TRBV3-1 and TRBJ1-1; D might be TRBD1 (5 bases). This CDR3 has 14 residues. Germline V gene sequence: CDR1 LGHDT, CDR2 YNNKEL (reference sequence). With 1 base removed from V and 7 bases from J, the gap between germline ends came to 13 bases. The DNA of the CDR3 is TGTGCCAGCAGCCAAGGTGGCAGCGGGGGTGAAGCTTTCTTT. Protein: CASSQGGSGGEAFF.

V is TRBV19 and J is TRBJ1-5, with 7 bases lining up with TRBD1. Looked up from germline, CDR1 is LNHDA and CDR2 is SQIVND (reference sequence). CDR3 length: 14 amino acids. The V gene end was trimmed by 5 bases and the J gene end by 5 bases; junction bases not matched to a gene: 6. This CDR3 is CASSGTVIYQPQHF. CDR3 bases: TGTGCCAGTAGTGGGACAGTGATATATCAGCCCCAGCATTTT. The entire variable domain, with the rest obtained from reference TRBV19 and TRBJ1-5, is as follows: DGGITQSPKYLFRKEGQNVTLSCEQNLNHDAMYWYRQDPGQGLRLIYYSQIVNDFQKGDIAEGYSVSREKKESFPLTVTSAQKNPTAFYLCASSGTVIYQPQHFGDGTRLSIL.

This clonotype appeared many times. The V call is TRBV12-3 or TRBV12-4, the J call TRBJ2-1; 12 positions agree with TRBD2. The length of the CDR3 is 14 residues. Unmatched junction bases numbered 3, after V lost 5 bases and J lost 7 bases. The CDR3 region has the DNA TGTGCCAGCAGTACTAGCGGGGGGATTAATGAGCAGTTCTTC. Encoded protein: CASSTSGGINEQFF.

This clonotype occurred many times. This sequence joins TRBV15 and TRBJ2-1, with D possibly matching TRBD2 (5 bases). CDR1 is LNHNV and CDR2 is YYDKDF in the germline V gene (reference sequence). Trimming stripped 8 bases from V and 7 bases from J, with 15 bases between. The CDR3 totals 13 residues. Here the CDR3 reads CATADISGNEQFF. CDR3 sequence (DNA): TGTGCCACCGCTGACATTTCGGGAAATGAGCAGTTCTTC.

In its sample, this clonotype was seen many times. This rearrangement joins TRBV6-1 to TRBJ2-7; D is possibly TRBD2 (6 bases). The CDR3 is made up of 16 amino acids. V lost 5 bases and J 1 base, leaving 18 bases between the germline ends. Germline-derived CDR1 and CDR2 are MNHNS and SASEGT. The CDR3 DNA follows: TGTGCCAGCAGTCGGGACGTCGGGGGAGCTTCCTACGAGCAGTACTTC. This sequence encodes CASSRDVGGASYEQYF.

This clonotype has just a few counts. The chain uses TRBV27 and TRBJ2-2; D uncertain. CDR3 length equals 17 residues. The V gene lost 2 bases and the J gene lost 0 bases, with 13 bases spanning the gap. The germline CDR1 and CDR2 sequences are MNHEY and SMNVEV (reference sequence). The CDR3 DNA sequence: TGTGCCAGCAGTTTAGCAAGGCGTCACGCGAACACCGGGGAGCTGTTTTTT. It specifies CASSLARRHANTGELFF.

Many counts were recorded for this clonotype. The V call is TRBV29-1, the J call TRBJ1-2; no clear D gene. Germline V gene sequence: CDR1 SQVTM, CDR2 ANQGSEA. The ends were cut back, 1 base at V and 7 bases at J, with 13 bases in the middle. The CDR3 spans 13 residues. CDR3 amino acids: CSVEVFKTGGYTF. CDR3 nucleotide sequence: TGCAGCGTTGAAGTTTTTAAGACCGGTGGCTACACCTTC.

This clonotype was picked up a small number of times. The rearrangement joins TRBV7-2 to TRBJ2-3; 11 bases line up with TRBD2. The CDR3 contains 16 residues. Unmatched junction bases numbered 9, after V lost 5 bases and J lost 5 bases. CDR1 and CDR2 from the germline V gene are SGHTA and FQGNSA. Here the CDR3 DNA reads TGTGCCAGCAGCCTACGACCTAGCGGGGGGATAGATACGCAGTATTTT. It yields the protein CASSLRPSGGIDTQYF.

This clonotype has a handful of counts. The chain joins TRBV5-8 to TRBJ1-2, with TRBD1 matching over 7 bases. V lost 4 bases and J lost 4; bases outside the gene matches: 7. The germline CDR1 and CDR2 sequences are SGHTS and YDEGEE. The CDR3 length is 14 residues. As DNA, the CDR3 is TGTGCCAGCAGCGCCGAGGGGGCCCCCTATGGCTACACCTTC. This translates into CASSAEGAPYGYTF.

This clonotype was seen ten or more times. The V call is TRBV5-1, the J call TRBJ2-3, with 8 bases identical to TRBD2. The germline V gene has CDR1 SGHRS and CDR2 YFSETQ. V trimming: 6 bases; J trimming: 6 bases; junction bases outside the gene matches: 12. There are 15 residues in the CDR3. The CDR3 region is CASTYYGLAGDTQYF. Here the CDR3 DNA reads TGCGCCAGCACCTATTATGGACTAGCAGGGGATACGCAGTATTTT.

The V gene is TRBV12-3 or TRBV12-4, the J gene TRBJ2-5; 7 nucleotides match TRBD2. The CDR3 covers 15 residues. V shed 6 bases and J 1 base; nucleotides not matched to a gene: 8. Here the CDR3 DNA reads TGTGCCAGCAGCCCCTTGGCTAGCGGCCAAGAGACCCAGTACTTC. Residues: CASSPLASGQETQYF.